Listed below are T cell receptor beta chains from one sample, sequenced in a study of radiotherapy plus CTLA-4 blockade in lung cancer. Profiling relied on immunoSEQ multiplex PCR, and the TCRdb table lists in-frame clones only, not all of them. The table includes about 39,000 clones, approximately 75% detected once. The sequencing here drew on peripheral blood, taken from a patient treated with radiotherapy plus ipilimumab. These receptors all stem from a human donor with non-small cell lung cancer that progressed on radiotherapy plus ipilimumab. The conserved cysteine and the conserved F or W are not part of the CDR3 here.

cdr3_aa	j_call	v_call
ASSPYGGVEGYT	TRBJ1-2	TRBV4-1
ASSLSGGLSYEQY	TRBJ2-7	TRBV11-2
ASSAKLAGGNTGELF	TRBJ2-2	TRBV2
ASSGRDSGVGWDEQF	TRBJ2-1	TRBV5-1
ASSPIPQRKRRNQPQH	TRBJ1-5	TRBV19
ASSNRGQVTDTQY	TRBJ2-3	TRBV19
ASSSRQGLGTQY	TRBJ2-3	TRBV6-5
ASSLTGSRDSHYEQY	TRBJ2-7	TRBV11-2
ASSVGGRYEQY	TRBJ2-7	TRBV2
ASSSPVTRNGGIRTEAF	TRBJ1-1	TRBV11-3
ASGLVLRGVLLTGGGSADTQY	TRBJ2-3	TRBV12-5
AISRLAGDYNEQF	TRBJ2-1	TRBV10-3
ASSLEGDLNTEAF	TRBJ1-1	TRBV5-1
ASSFRLALDTGELF	TRBJ2-2	TRBV7-2
AGALAADTQY	TRBJ2-3	TRBV2
ASSLGKGAMNTEAF	TRBJ1-1	TRBV5-4
ASTDEGKNIQY	TRBJ2-4	TRBV27
ASTHVSGEQF	TRBJ2-1	TRBV6-5
AKGGGSLGEKLF	TRBJ1-4	TRBV2
ASSIRTGNTEAF	TRBJ1-1	TRBV5-1
ASSPVGSYSGANVLT	TRBJ2-6	TRBV5-1
ASRALDSYGYT	TRBJ1-2	TRBV5-1
AIRGEGVNTGELF	TRBJ2-2	TRBV10-3
ASSSGQGSYEQY	TRBJ2-7	TRBV6-5
ASSDRGSGELF	TRBJ2-2	TRBV6-6
ASGLDRVGYEQY	TRBJ2-7	TRBV6-1